This TCR beta chain is from a study of metastatic and nonmetastatic thyroid tumors. On the study more broadly: From malignant and benign thyroid patients, repertoires in blood and in tumor or nodule tissue were compared.

Original methodology: The study took CDR3 differences across clinicopathological groups and made a distant-metastasis classifier for papillary thyroid cancer from them. TCRdb reprocessed the PCR reads using MiXCR. The V and J calls reflect TCRdb's pipeline rather than the authors' work. The profile shows approximately 90,000 clones, approximately 9% of them singletons. On this clone itself: Its antigen remains unknown. A clone one base away is much larger, so this may be a read error.

Study-level findings and limits: For both blood and tumor, malignant thyroid tumors reportedly showed significantly higher TCR beta diversity than benign nodules did.

Every patient was untreated before thyroid surgery. Germline V gene lookup returns CDR1 SGDLS and CDR2 YYNGEE. V trimming: 4 bases; J trimming: 6 bases; junction bases outside the gene matches: 13. The CDR3 extends over 15 amino acids. Specimen: blood. The receptor's source is a female donor with papillary thyroid cancer or a benign thyroid nodule (not recorded which). Some clones in this sample may be carry-over from other donors' samples. The chain joins TRBV9 to TRBJ2-7; 7 positions agree with TRBD1. CDR3 region: CASSFTTGTEGEQYF. The CDR3 DNA sequence: TGTGCCAGCAGCTTTACGACGGGGACAGAGGGCGAGCAGTACTTC. The whole variable domain, remainder taken from reference TRBV9 and TRBJ2-7, is DSGVTQTPKHLITATGQRVTLRCSPRSGDLSVYWYQQSLDQGLQFLIQYYNGEERAKGNILERFSAQQFPDLHSELNLSSLELGDSALYFCASSFTTGTEGEQYFGPGTRLTVT.